Shown below are 5 T cell receptor beta chains from a single sample sequenced in a study of Graves' ophthalmopathy and Graves' hyperthyroidism. RNA transcripts provided the template for amplifying TCR beta CDR3 regions. After a first-round RT-PCR with HTBI primers, a second-round multiplex PCR was run. Via MiXCR, TCRdb re-called the multiplex PCR reads, giving one row per CDR3 protein. The sample has 900,000 to 1,200,000 distinct CDR3 sequences, around a third seen once. Sequencing used peripheral blood or thyroid tissue (not recorded which). The receptor set was obtained from an adult man with Graves' hyperthyroidism.

There are a few counts of this clonotype. The chain is built from TRBV7-9 and TRBJ2-2; TRBD2 agrees at 9 bases. V shed 5 bases, J shed 3 bases, and the junction held 10 bases outside the gene matches. The germline V gene has CDR1 SEHNR and CDR2 FQNEAQ (reference sequence). This CDR3 is 17 amino acids long. The CDR3 nucleotides are TGTGCCAGCAGCCCCGCGGGGGGGACAGCGGACACCGGGGAGCTGTTTTTT. This codes for CASSPAGGTADTGELFF.

Remarks on this clonotype: Being one base from a much bigger clone, this may be a read error. V and J are TRBV20-1 and TRBJ2-2; D unresolved. In germline, CDR1 is DFQATT, CDR2 SNEGSKA (reference sequence). The V end was cut by 5 bases, the J end by 5 bases, with 12 bases between. This CDR3 is 13 amino acids long. The CDR3 nucleotides are TGCAGTGCTGCCGGTTTGGGGACCGGGGAGCTGTTTTTT. Translating it yields CSAAGLGTGELFF.

This clonotype was counted a single time. The chain couples TRBV7-2 to TRBJ2-5; TRBD1 agrees at 7 bases. Germline assignment: CDR1 SGHTA and CDR2 FQGNSA. V dropped 8 bases and J dropped 5; count of bases not matched to a gene: 8. The CDR3 runs 13 residues. CDR3 amino acids: CASGSDRVETQYF. The CDR3 DNA reads as TGTGCCAGCGGATCCGACAGGGTTGAGACCCAGTACTTC. The full variable domain, rest sourced from reference TRBV7-2 and TRBJ2-5, is GAGVSQSPSNKVTEKGKDVELRCDPISGHTALYWYRQSLGQGLEFLIYFQGNSAPDKSGLPSDRFSAERTGGSVSTLTIQRTQQEDSAVYLCASGSDRVETQYFGPGTRLLVL.

Many counts were recorded for this clonotype. The chain joins TRBV12-3 or TRBV12-4 to TRBJ2-7, with D possibly matching TRBD2 (6 bases). The CDR3 length is 14 residues. Trimming took 3 bases from V and 6 from J, leaving 15 bases between them. The CDR3: CASSFAGGAVEQYF. The CDR3 coding sequence is TGTGCCAGCAGTTTCGCCGGAGGGGCCGTCGAGCAGTACTTC.

This clonotype came up many times. The V and J genes are TRBV2 and TRBJ2-5; 8 positions match TRBD1. CDR1 and CDR2 from the germline V gene are SNHLY and FYNNEI. V shed 3 bases and J 2 bases; nucleotides not matched to a gene: 11. This CDR3 is built from 17 residues. CDR3 nucleotides: TGTGCCAGCAGTGAGGACTACCGGGACAGGCTTCAAGAGACCCAGTACTTC. Amino acid sequence: CASSEDYRDRLQETQYF.